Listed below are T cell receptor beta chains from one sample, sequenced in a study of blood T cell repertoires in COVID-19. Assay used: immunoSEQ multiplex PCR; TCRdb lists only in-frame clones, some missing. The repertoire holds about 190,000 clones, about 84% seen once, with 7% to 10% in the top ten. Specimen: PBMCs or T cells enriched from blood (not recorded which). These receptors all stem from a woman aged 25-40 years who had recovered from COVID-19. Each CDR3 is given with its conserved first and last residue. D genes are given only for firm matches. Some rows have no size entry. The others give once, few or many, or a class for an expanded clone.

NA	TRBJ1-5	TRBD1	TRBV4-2	TGTGCCAGCAGCCACCGGGACAGGGGAAGCAATCAGCCCCAGCATTTT	CASSHRDRGSNQPQHF
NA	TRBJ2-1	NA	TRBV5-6	TGTGCCAGCAGGGACAGTGAAGCTTACAATGAGCAGTTCTTC	CASRDSEAYNEQFF
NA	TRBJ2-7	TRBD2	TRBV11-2	TGTGCCAGCAGCTTAGTGGCTAGCGGGAACCACGAGCAGTACTTC	CASSLVASGNHEQYF
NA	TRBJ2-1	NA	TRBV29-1	TGCAGCGTTGAAGATCTGGAGGGGTACAATGAGCAGTTCTTC	CSVEDLEGYNEQFF
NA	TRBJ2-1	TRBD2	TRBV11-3	TGTGCCAGCAGCCCAAGTACTAGCGGGAGGGCCAATGAGCAGTTCTTC	CASSPSTSGRANEQFF
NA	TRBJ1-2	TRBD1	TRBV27	TGTGCCAGCAGACCAATGGACAGGGTGGGAGGCTACACCTTC	CASRPMDRVGGYTF
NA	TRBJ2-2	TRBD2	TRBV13	TGTGCCAGCAGCTCAGGACTAGCCGCTAACACCGGGGAGCTGTTTTTT	CASSSGLAANTGELFF
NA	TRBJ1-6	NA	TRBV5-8	TGTGCCAGCAGCTCGGAGGGACGGACTTCACCCCTCCACTTT	CASSSEGRTSPLHF
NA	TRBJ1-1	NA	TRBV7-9	TGTGCCAGCAGTCCGGACAGCGGCACTGAAGCTTTCTTT	CASSPDSGTEAFF
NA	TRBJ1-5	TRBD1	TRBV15	TGTGCCACCAGCAGAGCGACAGGGGTTCAGCCCCAGCATTTT	CATSRATGVQPQHF
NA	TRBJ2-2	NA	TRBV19	TGTGCCAGTAGTACGGTACAGGGACGGTACACCGGGGAGCTGTTTTTT	CASSTVQGRYTGELFF
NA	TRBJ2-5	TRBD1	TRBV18	TGTGCCAGCTCACCTGGGACAGGGTACGAGACCCAGTACTTC	CASSPGTGYETQYF
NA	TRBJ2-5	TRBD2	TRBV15	TGTGCCACCAGTGGAGCGACTAGCGGGAGTCAAGAGACCCAGTACTTC	CATSGATSGSQETQYF
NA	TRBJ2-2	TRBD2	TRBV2	TGTGCCAGCGGGGGACTAGCGGAAACGAACACCGGGGAGCTGTTTTTT	CASGGLAETNTGELFF
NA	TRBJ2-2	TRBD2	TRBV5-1	TGCGCCAGCAGCGTTGATAGCGGGCGGAACACCGGGGAGCTGTTTTTT	CASSVDSGRNTGELFF
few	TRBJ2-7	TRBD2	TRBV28	TGTGCCAGCAGTTCCTGGACTAGATCCTACGAGCAGTACTTC	CASSSWTRSYEQYF
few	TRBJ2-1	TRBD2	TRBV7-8	TGTGCCAGCAGCCATCCGGGGCTAGCGGGAGGGTCCAGCTCCTACAATGAGCAGTTCTTC	CASSHPGLAGGSSSYNEQFF
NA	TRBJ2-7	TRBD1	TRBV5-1	TGCGCCAGCAGCTGGGACAGCTCAAGCTCCTACGAGCAGTACTTC	CASSWDSSSSYEQYF
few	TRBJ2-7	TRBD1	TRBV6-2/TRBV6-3	TGTGCCAGCAGTCACCTGGACAGGGGGTACGAGCAGTACTTC	CASSHLDRGYEQYF
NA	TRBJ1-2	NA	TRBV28	TGTGCCAGCAGTCCTATTCAGGCATACTATGGCTACACCTTC	CASSPIQAYYGYTF
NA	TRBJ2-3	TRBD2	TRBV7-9	TGTGCCAGCACCTTCCCCGGGGGGGTCGTCGGCACAGATACGCAGTATTTT	CASTFPGGVVGTDTQYF
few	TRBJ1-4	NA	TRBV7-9	TGTGCCAGCAGCTTTTCGTTGAGCGGGATTACAACTAATGAAAAACTGTTTTTT	CASSFSLSGITTNEKLFF
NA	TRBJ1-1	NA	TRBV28	TGTGCCAGCAGTTTAAGCGTGTCCCCGAACACTGAAGCTTTCTTT	CASSLSVSPNTEAFF
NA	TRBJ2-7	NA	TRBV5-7	TGTGCCAGCAGCTTGCACTATTCCTACGAGCAGTACTTC	CASSLHYSYEQYF
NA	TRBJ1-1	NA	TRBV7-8	TGTGCCAGCAGCTTATCTACGGGGGAAGCTTTCTTT	CASSLSTGEAFF
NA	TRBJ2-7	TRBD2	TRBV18	TGTGCCAGCTCACCATCGTCGAGGAGGCCTAGCGGGCCCAACGAGCAGTACTTC	CASSPSSRRPSGPNEQYF
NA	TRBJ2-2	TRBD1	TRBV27	TGTGCCAGCAGCAATCTCGGACAGGTCTTGACCACCGGGGAGCTGTTTTTT	CASSNLGQVLTTGELFF
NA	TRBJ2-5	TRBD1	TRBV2	TGTGCCAGCAGTGAAATAGCGGACAGGGGGGATGCCCAGTACTTC	CASSEIADRGDAQYF
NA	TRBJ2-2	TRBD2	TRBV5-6	TGTGCCAGCAGCAACCGACTAGCGCCTATCTCGAACACCGGGGAGCTGTTTTTT	CASSNRLAPISNTGELFF
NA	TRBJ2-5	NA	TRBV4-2	TGTGCCAGCAGCCAAGTCCCCCACGAAGGAGGGACCCAGTACTTC	CASSQVPHEGGTQYF
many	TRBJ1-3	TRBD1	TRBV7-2	TGTGCCAGCAGCGGGGGACAGGGCTCTACCTCTGGAAACACCATATATTTT	CASSGGQGSTSGNTIYF
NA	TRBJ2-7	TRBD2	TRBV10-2	TGCGCCAGCAATGCGTTTGTGGGGGAGGGATACGAGCAGTACTTC	CASNAFVGEGYEQYF
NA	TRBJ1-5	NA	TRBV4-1	TGCGCCAGCAGCCAAGCAGGTCTTAATCAGCCCCAGCATTTT	CASSQAGLNQPQHF